This TCR beta chain was documented in a study of blood T cell repertoires in COVID-19. Background on the study: COVID-19 samples, acute and convalescent, were from the United States, Italy and Spain. T cells, B-cell-depleted T cells, or PBMCs provided the cDNA or gDNA that served as material.

Deletions cut 2 bases from V and 2 bases from J, with 7 bases between. CDR1 is MNHNS and CDR2 is SASEGT in the germline V gene. This CDR3 is 14 amino acids long. The protocol was immunoSEQ multiplex PCR, while the TCRdb copy is restricted to in-frame clones and leaves out a portion. The sample includes 80,000 to 130,000 clones, 88% of them seen just once. This receptor was obtained from a woman aged 60-75 years with acute or convalescent COVID-19. This rearrangement joins TRBV6-1 to TRBJ1-3; D gene unclear. The sequenced sample was peripheral blood. Here the CDR3 DNA reads TGTGCCAGCAGTGAATCGGTCCCTGGAAACACCATATATTTT. It encodes CASSESVPGNTIYF.